The entry that follows covers one TCR beta chain sequence. Trimming shortened V by 10 bases and J by 4 bases, and 16 bases separated the two germline ends. CDR3 length: 13 residues. CDR1 SNHLY and CDR2 FYNNEI come from the germline V gene. The data were taken from a study of blood T cells in healthy people across ages. A second PCR of about 7 to 12 cycles used a sample-barcoded 5' primer and a J-beta primer mix. TCRdb passed the 5' RACE reads through MiXCR, listing each CDR3 protein once. The sample shows 1.5 million to 2 million distinct CDR3 sequences, about 31% of them seen only once. This chain uses TRBV2 with TRBJ1-1, with a tentative D call TRBD1 (6 bases). This sequence was found in a woman aged 25 to 39 in good health. The sample taken for sequencing was blood. In DNA form, the CDR3 reads TGTGCCATCCGAGGGGGAAGGGGCACTGAAGCTTTCTTT. Translating gives CAIRGGRGTEAFF.